This T cell receptor (beta chain) is from a study of blood T cell repertoires in COVID-19. Study background: From the United States, Italy and Spain came samples of acute and convalescent COVID-19. T cells, B-cell-depleted T cells, or PBMCs supplied cDNA or gDNA.

The CDR3 is 15 residues long. V lost 3 bases and J lost 5; bases outside the gene matches: 4. Germline values: CDR1 SGHTA, CDR2 FQGNSA. Clones were read by immunoSEQ multiplex PCR, and TCRdb kept only the in-frame ones, dropping some. The sample holds fewer than 45,000 clones, 90% seen once. The chain carries TRBV7-2 and TRBJ2-2, with 9 nucleotides matching TRBD1. The specimen sequenced was peripheral blood. This TCR came from a man in his sixties with active or convalescent COVID-19. CDR3 sequence reads: CASSFAGQGTGELFF. The DNA for the CDR3 is TGTGCCAGCAGCTTTGCGGGACAGGGAACCGGGGAGCTGTTTTTT.